The clone carrying this T cell receptor beta chain came up a few times. Its antigen is as yet unknown. These data belong to a study of blood T cells in healthy people across ages. Per germline, CDR1 SGHRS and CDR2 YFSETQ. The CDR3 length is 14 residues. The V and J ends lost 3 bases and 0 bases respectively, with 9 bases between them. Points from the study as a whole: When one million T cells were used, diversity estimates were thought to be underestimates. Significant beta diversity loss was already apparent by age roughly 38, declining roughly linearly.

Combining a sample-barcoded 5' primer with a J-beta primer mix, a second PCR ran for roughly 6 to 11 cycles. Paired-end reads containing CDR3 totaled no fewer than 2.5 million for each sample. TCRdb reanalysed the 5' RACE reads using MiXCR and keeps one entry per CDR3 protein. The sample includes about 380,000 distinct CDR3 sequences, 45% to 65% of them seen just once. The specimen was blood. The receptor's source is a man aged 55 to 69 in good health. This rearrangement joins TRBV5-1 to TRBJ2-5; D not certain. CDR3 nucleotides: TGCGCCAGCAGCTCCGACCCGTACCAAGAGACCCAGTACTTC. It codes for CASSSDPYQETQYF.